A selection of T cell receptor beta chains follows, all from one sample in a study of Ad26.COV2.S vaccination and SARS-CoV-2 variants. TCRdb's table, derived via immunoSEQ multiplex PCR, lists solely in-frame clones and lacks some. The table has some 250,000 clones, roughly 90% seen once; the top ten hold around 11%. This specimen consisted of peripheral blood, obtained in a trial of Ad26.COV2.S vaccine versus placebo. Receptors originate from a person aged 18-65 years who received the Ad26.COV2.S COVID-19 vaccine or a placebo. The CDR3 runs from the conserved cysteine through the conserved F or W. Fields, in order: clone size, J gene, V gene, CDR3 protein. Expanded clones are given a class, and other clones once, few, many or no size at all.

clone size: once
J gene: TRBJ1-4
V gene: TRBV10-3
CDR3 protein: CAISENLGEKLFF

clone size: .
J gene: TRBJ2-5
V gene: TRBV7-8
CDR3 protein: CASSPHDGVETQYF

clone size: few
J gene: TRBJ2-7
V gene: TRBV19
CDR3 protein: CASRDKDGLPTYEQYF

clone size: .
J gene: TRBJ2-1
V gene: TRBV24-1
CDR3 protein: CATSDFLNLGVVF

clone size: .
J gene: TRBJ2-7
V gene: TRBV5-1
CDR3 protein: CASSSGLAGVLSYEQYF

clone size: .
J gene: TRBJ1-1
V gene: TRBV2
CDR3 protein: CASRLGQETEAFF

clone size: .
J gene: TRBJ2-5
V gene: TRBV6-5
CDR3 protein: CASHRGPETQYF

clone size: .
J gene: TRBJ1-2
V gene: TRBV7-2
CDR3 protein: CASSLWGIDGYTF

clone size: .
J gene: TRBJ2-7
V gene: TRBV27
CDR3 protein: CASGEYEQYF

clone size: many
J gene: TRBJ1-5
V gene: TRBV4-2
CDR3 protein: CASSQETGSQPQHF

clone size: .
J gene: TRBJ2-3
V gene: TRBV20-1
CDR3 protein: CSASDARAASSTDTQYF

clone size: .
J gene: TRBJ1-2
V gene: TRBV30
CDR3 protein: CAWSQPTGRYGYTF

clone size: few
J gene: TRBJ2-1
V gene: TRBV27
CDR3 protein: CASSLSGRSSYNEQFF

clone size: .
J gene: TRBJ2-2
V gene: TRBV28
CDR3 protein: CASRPTAGTLNTGELFF

clone size: .
J gene: TRBJ2-3
V gene: TRBV7-6
CDR3 protein: CASSLARTDTQYF

clone size: .
J gene: TRBJ2-6
V gene: TRBV30
CDR3 protein: CAWSRFPRKSGANVLTF

clone size: .
J gene: TRBJ2-1
V gene: TRBV10-2
CDR3 protein: CASRDPGGNEQFF

clone size: .
J gene: TRBJ2-7
V gene: TRBV27
CDR3 protein: CASRLTGSYEQYF

clone size: once
J gene: TRBJ2-2
V gene: TRBV19
CDR3 protein: CASSIPGETGELFF

clone size: .
J gene: TRBJ2-1
V gene: TRBV14
CDR3 protein: CASSQDSIARRGIYNEQFF

clone size: .
J gene: TRBJ1-5
V gene: TRBV24-1
CDR3 protein: CATSGGRQFSNQPQHF

clone size: .
J gene: TRBJ2-1
V gene: TRBV6-1
CDR3 protein: CASSERAGGPNEQFF

clone size: .
J gene: TRBJ2-5
V gene: TRBV5-1
CDR3 protein: CASSEIVPGETQYF

clone size: .
J gene: TRBJ1-4
V gene: TRBV15
CDR3 protein: CATTTGTATNEKLFF

clone size: .
J gene: TRBJ2-7
V gene: TRBV10-2
CDR3 protein: CASWDRAYEQYF

clone size: .
J gene: TRBJ1-2
V gene: TRBV9
CDR3 protein: CASSAYSGTGGYGYTF

clone size: .
J gene: TRBJ2-2
V gene: TRBV4-3
CDR3 protein: CASSQDHRGANTGELFF

clone size: .
J gene: TRBJ1-5
V gene: TRBV6-6
CDR3 protein: CASRLGRGIAYQPQHF

clone size: .
J gene: TRBJ2-7
V gene: TRBV5-1
CDR3 protein: CASSLPYEQYF

clone size: .
J gene: TRBJ2-1
V gene: TRBV7-9
CDR3 protein: CASSLLGGNEQFF

clone size: .
J gene: TRBJ2-6
V gene: TRBV4-3
CDR3 protein: CASSQDVGNAGANVLTF

clone size: .
J gene: TRBJ2-2
V gene: TRBV10-2
CDR3 protein: CASSDFQGLAGGRGTGELFF